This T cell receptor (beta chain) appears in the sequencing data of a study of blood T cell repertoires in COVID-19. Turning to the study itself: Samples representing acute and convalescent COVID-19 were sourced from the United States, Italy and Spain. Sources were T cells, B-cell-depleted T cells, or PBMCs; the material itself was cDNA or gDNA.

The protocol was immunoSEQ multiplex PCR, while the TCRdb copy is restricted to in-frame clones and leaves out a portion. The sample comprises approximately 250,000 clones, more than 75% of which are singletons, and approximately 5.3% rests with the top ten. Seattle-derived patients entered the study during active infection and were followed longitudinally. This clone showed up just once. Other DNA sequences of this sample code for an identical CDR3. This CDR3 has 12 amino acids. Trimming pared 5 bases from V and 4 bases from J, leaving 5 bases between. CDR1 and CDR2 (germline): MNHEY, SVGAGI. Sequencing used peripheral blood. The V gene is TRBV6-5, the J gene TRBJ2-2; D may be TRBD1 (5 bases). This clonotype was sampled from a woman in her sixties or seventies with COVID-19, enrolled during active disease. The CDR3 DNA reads TGTGCCAGCAGTAGGGGCACCGGGGAGCTGTTTTTT. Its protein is CASSRGTGELFF.